This T cell receptor (beta chain) was sequenced for a study of beta chain features in type 1 diabetes. Reverse transcription of all isolated RNA meant that expressed TCRB transcripts were sequenced. The table came from immunoSEQ multiplex PCR; TCRdb's copy has only in-frame clones and leaves some out. In the table there are roughly 100,000 clones, approximately 30% of which are singletons. On this clone: The target antigen is unknown.

Study results and caveats: The study found moderately but significantly shorter TCRB CDR3s in all four CD4+ subsets of Type 1 diabetes patients.

There are 17 residues in the CDR3. CDR1 and CDR2 (germline): SNHLY, FYNNEI. J was trimmed by 1 base and V by 4 bases; bases with no gene match: 8. The sample comprised central memory CD4+ T cells from blood. The chain combines TRBV2 with TRBJ2-1; 9 bases are a match to TRBD2. The TCR sequence derives from a woman aged 18 to 35 with type 1 diabetes. Written as DNA, the CDR3 is TGTGCCAGCAGTGCCCGCGGGAGGGAAGGGTCCTACAATGAGCAGTTCTTC. Amino acids: CASSARGREGSYNEQFF.